This T cell receptor (beta chain) was recorded in a study of cytomegalovirus exposure and HLA in healthy donors (dated by TCRdb to about 2017). Background for the entire study: According to a later analysis, the approximately 120 validation repertoires were produced on the same platform as the 700 or so repertoires of the first cohort. The study aimed to test whether cataloging public T cell receptors could reveal signatures of past pathogen exposure. Besides the first cohort of some 670 subjects, a separate validation cohort made up of 95 to 150 different subjects was used. The study combined high-throughput TCR immunosequencing, statistical association of individual TCRs with disease status, and machine learning to predict cytomegalovirus infection status.

As regards this clone: This receptor's antigen is unknown. Per-nucleotide qualities are absent, and no much larger clonotype sits a single base away.

What the work shows at the level of the full study, not this receptor alone: The authors suggested that the approach could potentially be generalized to other disease states and immunological phenotypes. In the study, around 150 TCR beta chains were listed as associated with cytomegalovirus. In both the original and validation cohorts, the classifier was reported to diagnose cytomegalovirus status with high specificity and sensitivity. The validation cohort had no HLA typing available for a later analysis, so co-occurrence within that cohort was assessed over all 130 or so repertoires. Subsequent analysis determined that TCRs grouped into clusters in the first cohort also showed a tendency toward co-occurrence across the 90 to 150 validation repertoires, and approximately 93% of cluster scores exceeded 0. In vitro tests confirmed that a few of the cytomegalovirus-associated TCR beta chains recognize cytomegalovirus antigens. Most TCR sequences were seen in very few donors, while some public TCRs were found in many individuals.

The library was obtained by the immunoSEQ multiplex PCR assay. Processing in the source paper ran as follows. A statistical classification framework was developed to diagnose cytomegalovirus status using the catalog of TCR beta chain sequences. Not all clones reach the TCRdb copy of this immuneACCESS table, which keeps in-frame sequences only. Checked studies attribute under half of the gap to unresolved V genes and leave the rest unexplained. V and J calls and clone size are as listed in that table; D and trimming were resolved from the DNA. Present in this sample are some 67,000 clones, approximately 94% of which were seen just once. More than 0.8% of the sample comes from the top ten. CDR3 length: 15 amino acids, cysteine to phenylalanine. Only CDR3 DNA remains: 45 bases, in frame from the first base. Relative to germline, V is 6 bases shorter and J is 0 bases shorter, with 13 bases between their ends. Looking up the germline V gene yields CDR1 MNHNS and CDR2 SASEGT.

Separate from the approximately 700-subject first cohort, the validation cohort of about 120 subjects was the group to which the donors belonged. Recombination joined TRBV6-1 with TRBJ2-3; a tentative D match to TRBD2 spans 6 bases. The TCR comes from a woman aged 18-30 years in good health and CMV-seronegative. The sample was PBMCs. The CDR3 protein sequence reads: CASRRLVTSTDTQYF. Here is the DNA: TGTGCCAGCAGAAGACTAGTGACTAGCACAGATACGCAGTATTTT.